This TCR beta chain was found in a study of blood T cell repertoires in COVID-19. Study overall: The analysed material was cDNA or gDNA that came from T cells, B-cell-depleted T cells, or PBMCs.

Produced via immunoSEQ multiplex PCR; TCRdb's table is partial and in-frame only. Among about 220,000 clones listed, approximately 86% were seen once. Specimen: peripheral blood. This receptor was identified in a woman older than 75 with acute or convalescent COVID-19.

CDR3 nucleotides: TGTGCCAGCAGTCGCACAGGGGTTCGCGATGAAAAACTGTTTTTT. Protein product: CASSRTGVRDEKLFF. The chain links TRBV28 to TRBJ1-4; 7 bases are shared with TRBD1. The J segment lost 6 bases and the V segment lost 5 bases, leaving 9 bases of the junction unmatched. CDR3 size: 15 residues. Germline CDR1 and CDR2: MDHEN and SYDVKM.